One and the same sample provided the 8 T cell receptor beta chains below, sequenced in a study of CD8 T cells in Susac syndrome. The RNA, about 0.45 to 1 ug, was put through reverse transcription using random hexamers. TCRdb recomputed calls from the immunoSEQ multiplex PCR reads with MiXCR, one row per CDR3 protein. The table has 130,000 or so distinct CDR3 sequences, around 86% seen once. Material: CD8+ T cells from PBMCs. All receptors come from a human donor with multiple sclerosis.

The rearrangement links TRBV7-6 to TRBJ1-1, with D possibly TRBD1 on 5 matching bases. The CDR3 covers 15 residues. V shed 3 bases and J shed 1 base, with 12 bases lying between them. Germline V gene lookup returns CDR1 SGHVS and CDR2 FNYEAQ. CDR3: CASSLTDTGNTEAFF. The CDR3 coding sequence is TGTGCCAGCAGCTTGACAGATACAGGGAACACTGAAGCTTTCTTT.

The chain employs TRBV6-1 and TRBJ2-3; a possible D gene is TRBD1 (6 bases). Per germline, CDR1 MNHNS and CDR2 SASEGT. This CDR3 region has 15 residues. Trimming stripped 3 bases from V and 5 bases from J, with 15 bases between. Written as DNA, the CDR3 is TGTGCCAGCAGTGATAGGGGGAACTATGGAGATACGCAGTATTTT. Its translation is CASSDRGNYGDTQYF.

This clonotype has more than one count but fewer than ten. The CDR3 nucleotides read TGCGCCAGCAGTGTGGGGGGAATCTACAATGAGCAGTTCTTC. Protein: CASSVGGIYNEQFF. The chain has TRBV5-1 and TRBJ2-1, with D possibly TRBD2 on 6 matching bases. The CDR3 runs 14 residues. Germline values: CDR1 SGHRS, CDR2 YFSETQ. Trimming shortened V by 5 bases and J by 3 bases, and 12 bases separated the two germline ends.

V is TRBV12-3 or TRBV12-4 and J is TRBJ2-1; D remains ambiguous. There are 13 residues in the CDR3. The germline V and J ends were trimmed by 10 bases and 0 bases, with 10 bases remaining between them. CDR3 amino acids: CATQESSYNEQFF. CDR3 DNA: TGTGCCACCCAAGAGAGCTCCTACAATGAGCAGTTCTTC.

CDR3 nucleotide sequence: TGTGCCAGCAGCTTAGATTTAGGGCAGGGATGGACAGATACGCAGTATTTT. This codes for CASSLDLGQGWTDTQYF. V usage is TRBV7-8 and J usage is TRBJ2-3; weak D call: TRBD1 (5 bases). V gave up 1 base and J gave up 3 bases, with 17 bases separating them. Looked up from germline, CDR1 is SGHVS and CDR2 is FQNEAQ. There are 17 residues in the CDR3.

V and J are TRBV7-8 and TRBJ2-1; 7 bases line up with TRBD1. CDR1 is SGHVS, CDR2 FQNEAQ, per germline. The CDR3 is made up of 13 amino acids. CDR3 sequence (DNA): TGTGTCCTGCAGGGGGAATCTCCCAATGAGCAGTTCTTC. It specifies CVLQGESPNEQFF.

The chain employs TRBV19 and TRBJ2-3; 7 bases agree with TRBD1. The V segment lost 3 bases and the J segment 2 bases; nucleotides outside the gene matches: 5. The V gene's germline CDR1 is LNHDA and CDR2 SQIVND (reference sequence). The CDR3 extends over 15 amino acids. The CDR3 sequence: CASSIGDRYTDTQYF. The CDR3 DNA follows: TGTGCCAGTAGTATTGGGGACAGATACACAGATACGCAGTATTTT. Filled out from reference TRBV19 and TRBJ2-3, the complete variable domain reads DGGITQSPKYLFRKEGQNVTLSCEQNLNHDAMYWYRQDPGQGLRLIYYSQIVNDFQKGDIAEGYSVSREKKESFPLTVTSAQKNPTAFYLCASSIGDRYTDTQYFGPGTRLTVL.

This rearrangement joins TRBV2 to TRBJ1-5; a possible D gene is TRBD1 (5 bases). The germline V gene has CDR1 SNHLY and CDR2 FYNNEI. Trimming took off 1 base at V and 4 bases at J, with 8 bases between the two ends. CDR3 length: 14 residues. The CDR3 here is CASSEGDRNQPQHF. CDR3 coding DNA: TGTGCCAGCAGTGAAGGGGACCGTAATCAGCCCCAGCATTTT.